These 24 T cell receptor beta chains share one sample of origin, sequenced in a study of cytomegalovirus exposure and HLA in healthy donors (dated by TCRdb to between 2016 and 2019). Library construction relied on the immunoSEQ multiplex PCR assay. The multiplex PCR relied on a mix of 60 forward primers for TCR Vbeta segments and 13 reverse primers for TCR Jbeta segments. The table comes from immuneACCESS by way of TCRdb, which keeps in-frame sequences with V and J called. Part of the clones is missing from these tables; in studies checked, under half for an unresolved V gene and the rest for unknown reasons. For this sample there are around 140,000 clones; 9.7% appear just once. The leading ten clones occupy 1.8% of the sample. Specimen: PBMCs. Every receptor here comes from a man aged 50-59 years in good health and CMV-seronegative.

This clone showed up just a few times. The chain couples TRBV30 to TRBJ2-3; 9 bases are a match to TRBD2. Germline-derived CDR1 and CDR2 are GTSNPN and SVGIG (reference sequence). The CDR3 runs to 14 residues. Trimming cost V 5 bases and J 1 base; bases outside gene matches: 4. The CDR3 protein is CAWGRTSGTDTQYF. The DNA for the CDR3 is TGTGCCTGGGGAAGGACTAGCGGCACAGATACGCAGTATTTT.

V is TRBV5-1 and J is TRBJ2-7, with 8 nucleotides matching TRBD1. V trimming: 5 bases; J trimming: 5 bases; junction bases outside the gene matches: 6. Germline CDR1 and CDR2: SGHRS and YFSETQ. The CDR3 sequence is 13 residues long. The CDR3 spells CASSPGGRNEQYF. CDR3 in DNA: TGCGCCAGCAGTCCAGGGGGCCGGAACGAGCAGTACTTC.

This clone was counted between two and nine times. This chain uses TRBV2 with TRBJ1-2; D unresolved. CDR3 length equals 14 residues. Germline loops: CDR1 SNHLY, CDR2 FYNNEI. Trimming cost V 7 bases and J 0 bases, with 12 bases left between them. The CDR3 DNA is TGTGCCAGCACGAGAATAACAGCTAACTATGGCTACACCTTC. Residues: CASTRITANYGYTF.

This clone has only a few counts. The CDR3 loop reads CASSGLGLAGGGELFF. In DNA form, the CDR3 reads TGTGCCAGCAGTGGACTCGGACTAGCGGGGGGCGGGGAGCTGTTTTTT. The V call is TRBV2, the J call TRBJ2-2, with 14 nucleotides matching TRBD2. The CDR3 is made up of 16 amino acids. J was trimmed by 7 bases and V by 4 bases; bases with no gene match: 5. CDR1 SNHLY and CDR2 FYNNEI come from the germline V gene.

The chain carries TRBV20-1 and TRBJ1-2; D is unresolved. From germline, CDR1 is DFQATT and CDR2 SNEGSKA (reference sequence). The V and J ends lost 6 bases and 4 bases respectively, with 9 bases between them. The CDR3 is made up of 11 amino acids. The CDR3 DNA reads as TGCAGTGCAACGGGAGCCTATGGCTACACCTTC. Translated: CSATGAYGYTF.

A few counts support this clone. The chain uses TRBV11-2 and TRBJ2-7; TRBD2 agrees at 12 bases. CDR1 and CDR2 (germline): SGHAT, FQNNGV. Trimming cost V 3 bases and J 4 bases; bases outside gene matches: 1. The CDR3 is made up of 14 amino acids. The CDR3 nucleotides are TGTGCCAGCAGCTTTGGACTAGCGGGATACGAGCAGTACTTC. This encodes CASSFGLAGYEQYF. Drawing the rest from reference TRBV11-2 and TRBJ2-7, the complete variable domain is EAGVAQSPRYKIIEKRQSVAFWCNPISGHATLYWYQQILGQGPKLLIQFQNNGVVDDSQLPKDRFSAERLKGVDSTLKIQPAKLEDSAVYLCASSFGLAGYEQYFGPGTRLTVT.

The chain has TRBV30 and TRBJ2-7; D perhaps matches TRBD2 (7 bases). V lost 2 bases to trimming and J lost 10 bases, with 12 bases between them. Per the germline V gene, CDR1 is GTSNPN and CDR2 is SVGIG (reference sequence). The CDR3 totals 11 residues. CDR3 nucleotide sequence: TGTGCCTGGAGTTTAGGGGGGGATCAGTACTTC. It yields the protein CAWSLGGDQYF.

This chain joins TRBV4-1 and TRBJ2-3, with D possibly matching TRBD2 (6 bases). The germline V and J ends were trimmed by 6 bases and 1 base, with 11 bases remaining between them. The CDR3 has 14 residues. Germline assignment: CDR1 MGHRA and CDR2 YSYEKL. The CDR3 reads CASRSWEGTDTQYF. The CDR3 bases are TGCGCCAGCAGGTCGTGGGAGGGCACAGATACGCAGTATTTT.

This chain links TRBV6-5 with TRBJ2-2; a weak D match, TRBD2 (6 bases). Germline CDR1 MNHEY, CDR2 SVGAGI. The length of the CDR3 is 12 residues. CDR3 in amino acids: CAAGGNTGELFF. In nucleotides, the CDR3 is TGTGCAGCCGGGGGAAACACCGGGGAGCTGTTTTTT.

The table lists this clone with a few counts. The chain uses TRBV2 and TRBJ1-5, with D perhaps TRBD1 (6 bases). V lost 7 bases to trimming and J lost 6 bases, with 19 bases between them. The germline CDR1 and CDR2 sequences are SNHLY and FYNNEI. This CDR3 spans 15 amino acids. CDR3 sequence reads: CASMVTGISGQPQHF. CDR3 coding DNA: TGTGCCAGCATGGTCACAGGGATCTCGGGTCAGCCCCAGCATTTT.

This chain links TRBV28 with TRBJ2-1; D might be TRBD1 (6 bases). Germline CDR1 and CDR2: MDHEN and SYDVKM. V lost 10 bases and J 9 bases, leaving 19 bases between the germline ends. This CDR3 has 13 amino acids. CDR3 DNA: TGTGCCACCTTTGGGTGGGTAGGGGGTGAGCAGTTCTTC. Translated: CATFGWVGGEQFF.

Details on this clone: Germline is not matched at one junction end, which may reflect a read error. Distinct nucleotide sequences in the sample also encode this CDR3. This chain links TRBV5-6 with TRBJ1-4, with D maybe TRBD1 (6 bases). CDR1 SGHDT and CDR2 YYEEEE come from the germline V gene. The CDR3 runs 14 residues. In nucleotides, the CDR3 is TGTGCCAGCAGTTTGGCAGGGGTGGGTGAAAAACTGTTTTTT. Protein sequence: CASSLAGVGEKLFF.

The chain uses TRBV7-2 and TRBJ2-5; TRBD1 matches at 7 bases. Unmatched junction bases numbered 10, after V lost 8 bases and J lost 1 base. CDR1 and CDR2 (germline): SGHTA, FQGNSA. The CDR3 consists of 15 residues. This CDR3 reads CASRGGGTSQETQYF. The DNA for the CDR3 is TGTGCCAGCCGAGGGGGCGGAACTTCCCAAGAGACCCAGTACTTC.

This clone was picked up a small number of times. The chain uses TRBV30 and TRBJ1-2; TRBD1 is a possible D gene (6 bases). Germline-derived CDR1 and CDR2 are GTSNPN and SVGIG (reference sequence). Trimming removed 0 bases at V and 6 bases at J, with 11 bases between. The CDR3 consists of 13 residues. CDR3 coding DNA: TGTGCCTGGAGTGTACGCAGGGGTGATGGCTACACCTTC. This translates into CAWSVRRGDGYTF.

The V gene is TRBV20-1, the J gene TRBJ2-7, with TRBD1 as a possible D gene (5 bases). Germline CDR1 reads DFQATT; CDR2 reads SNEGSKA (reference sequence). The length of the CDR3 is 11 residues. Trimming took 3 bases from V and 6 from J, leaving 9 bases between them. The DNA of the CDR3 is TGCAGTGCTAGGGACATCTCCGAGCAGTACTTC. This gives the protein CSARDISEQYF.

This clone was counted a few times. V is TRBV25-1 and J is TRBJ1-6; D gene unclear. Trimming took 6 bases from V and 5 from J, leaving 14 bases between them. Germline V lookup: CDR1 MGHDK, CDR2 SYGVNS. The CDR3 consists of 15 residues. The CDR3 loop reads CASRREGLDNSPLHF. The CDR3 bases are TGTGCCAGCAGACGGGAGGGTTTAGATAATTCACCCCTCCACTTT.

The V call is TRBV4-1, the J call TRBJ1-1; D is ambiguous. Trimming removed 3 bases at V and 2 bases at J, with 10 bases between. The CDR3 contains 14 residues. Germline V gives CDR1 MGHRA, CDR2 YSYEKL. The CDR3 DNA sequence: TGCGCCAGCAGCCACCTGGGGAGTAACACTGAAGCTTTCTTT. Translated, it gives CASSHLGSNTEAFF.

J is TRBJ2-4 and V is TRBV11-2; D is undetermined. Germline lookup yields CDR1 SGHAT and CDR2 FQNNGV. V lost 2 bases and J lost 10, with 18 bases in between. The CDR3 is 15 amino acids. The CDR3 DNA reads TGTGCCAGCAGCTTATCGAGTATAACTACTGGGATTCAGTACTTC. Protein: CASSLSSITTGIQYF. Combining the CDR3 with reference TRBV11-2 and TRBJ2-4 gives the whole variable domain EAGVAQSPRYKIIEKRQSVAFWCNPISGHATLYWYQQILGQGPKLLIQFQNNGVVDDSQLPKDRFSAERLKGVDSTLKIQPAKLEDSAVYLCASSLSSITTGIQYFGAGTRLSVL.

The CDR3 DNA reads as TGTGCCTGGAGTTTGGGGACAGCATATAGCAATCAGCCCCAGCATTTT. Its translation: CAWSLGTAYSNQPQHF. The chain carries TRBV30 and TRBJ1-5; 7 bases match TRBD1. V was pared by 2 bases and J by 0 bases, with 7 bases of the junction left unmatched. CDR1 and CDR2 from the germline V gene are GTSNPN and SVGIG (reference sequence). The CDR3 extends over 16 amino acids.

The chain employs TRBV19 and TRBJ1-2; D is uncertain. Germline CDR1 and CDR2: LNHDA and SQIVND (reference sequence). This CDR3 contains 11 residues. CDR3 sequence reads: CAGEGYYGYTF. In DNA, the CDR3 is TGTGCTGGCGAGGGCTACTATGGCTACACCTTC.

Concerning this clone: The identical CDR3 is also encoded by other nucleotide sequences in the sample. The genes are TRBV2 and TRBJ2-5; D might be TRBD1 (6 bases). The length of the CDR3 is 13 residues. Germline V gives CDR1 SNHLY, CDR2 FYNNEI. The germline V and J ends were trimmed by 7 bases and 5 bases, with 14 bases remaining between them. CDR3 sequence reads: CASKRQVSETQYF. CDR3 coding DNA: TGTGCCAGCAAGCGACAGGTATCCGAGACCCAGTACTTC.

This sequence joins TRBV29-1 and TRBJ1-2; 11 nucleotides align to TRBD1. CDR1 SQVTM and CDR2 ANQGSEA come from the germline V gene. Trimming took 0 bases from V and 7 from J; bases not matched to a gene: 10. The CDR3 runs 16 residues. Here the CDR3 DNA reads TGCAGCGTTGAAGATATAAGTGGACAGGGGGCGTCTGGCTACACCTTC. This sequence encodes CSVEDISGQGASGYTF.

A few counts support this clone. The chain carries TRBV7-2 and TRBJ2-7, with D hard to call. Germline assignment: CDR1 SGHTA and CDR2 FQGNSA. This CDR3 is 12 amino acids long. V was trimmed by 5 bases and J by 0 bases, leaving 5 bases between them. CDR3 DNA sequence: TGTGCCAGCAGCCTAAGCTCCTACGAGCAGTACTTC. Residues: CASSLSSYEQYF.

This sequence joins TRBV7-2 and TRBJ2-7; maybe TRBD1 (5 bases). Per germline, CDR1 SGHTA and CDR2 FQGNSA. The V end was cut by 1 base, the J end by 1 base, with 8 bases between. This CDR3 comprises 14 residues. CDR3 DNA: TGTGCCAGCAGCTTAGACGCAGGGTCCTACGAGCAGTACTTC. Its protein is CASSLDAGSYEQYF. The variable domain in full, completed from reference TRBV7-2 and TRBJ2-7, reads GAGVSQSPSNKVTEKGKDVELRCDPISGHTALYWYRQSLGQGLEFLIYFQGNSAPDKSGLPSDRFSAERTGGSVSTLTIQRTQQEDSAVYLCASSLDAGSYEQYFGPGTRLTVT.